This TCR beta chain is from a study of blood T cell repertoires in COVID-19. In the study overall: Nucleic acid was either cDNA or gDNA, and it came from T cells, B-cell-depleted T cells, or PBMCs.

Germline V gene data show CDR1 as SGHVS and CDR2 as FQNEAQ. Trimming shortened V by 7 bases and J by 7 bases, and 14 bases separated the two germline ends. There are 14 residues in the CDR3. In the authors' workflow: Reference gene primers were amplified, and this amplification served to estimate nucleated cell counts. The repertoire was sequenced with immunoSEQ multiplex PCR; TCRdb's copy has only in-frame clones and lacks some. V and J calls and clone size are given by that table; D and trimming were obtained from the DNA. The data contain about 98,000 clones, more than 75% of them singletons. Source material: peripheral blood. V and J are TRBV7-8 and TRBJ1-6; perhaps TRBD1 as D (6 bases). This receptor was taken from a man in his forties or fifties with acute or convalescent COVID-19. The CDR3 DNA follows: TGTGCCAGCAAAACCGGGACACAGAATTCACCCCTCCACTTT. This sequence encodes CASKTGTQNSPLHF.